This T cell receptor (beta chain) was profiled in a study of OX40 agonist ivuxolimab in advanced cancers. Study-level background: Dose-escalation patients were diagnosed with hepatocellular carcinoma, melanoma, renal cell cancer or head and neck cancer. It was permissible to have had prior anti-PD-1, anti-PD-L1 or anti-CTLA-4 therapy, and about 40% had some. Study observations and caveats: Near-lowest levels of clonal expansion characterized partial responders at 0.1-3.0 mg/kg.

Libraries were prepared by immunoSEQ multiplex PCR; TCRdb keeps only in-frame clonotypes and omits some of them. Here the sample spans about 76,000 clones, approximately 86% being singletons. The CDR3 runs 13 residues. Germline V gene lookup returns CDR1 GTSNPN and CDR2 SVGIG (reference sequence). The V end was cut by 3 bases, the J end by 10 bases, with 16 bases between. Researchers took blood at baseline, on cycle 4 day 1, and on cycle 7 day 1. Worth noting for this clone: What it binds is unknown.

This TCR came from an adult with an advanced solid tumor such as melanoma, head and neck, liver or kidney cancer. This chain uses TRBV30 with TRBJ2-1; D is perhaps TRBD1 (5 bases). The sample was CD4+ or CD8+ T cells sorted from blood, taken in a trial of the OX40 agonist ivuxolimab. CDR3 DNA: TGTGCCTGGAGCTCCCCTGGGGCTCGGGAGCAGTTCTTC. It is translated as CAWSSPGAREQFF.